This is a list of T cell receptor beta chains from one sample in a study of shared clonotypes between healthy human individuals. Here immunoSEQ multiplex PCR was the method, and the copy in TCRdb shows in-frame clones only, minus some. The sample has hundreds of thousands of clones; around 92% are singletons. Sequencing was done on a sample of naive CD8+ T cells sorted from blood. The origin of the receptors is a man aged 25 to 40 in good health. Each CDR3 is given with its conserved first and last residue. The D gene is left open where the match is weak. Part of the rows lack a size; the others show once, few, many or a class for expanded clones.

clone size,J gene,V gene,D gene,CDR3 DNA,CDR3 protein
NA,TRBJ1-1,TRBV7-9,NA,TGTGCCAGCAGCTTCCCCCAGGGTACGAACACTGAAGCTTTCTTT,CASSFPQGTNTEAFF
NA,TRBJ2-7,TRBV19,TRBD2,TGTGCCAGTAGTTCCGGGACTAGCTACTACGAGCAGTACTTC,CASSSGTSYYEQYF
once,TRBJ2-5,TRBV5-4,NA,TGTGCCAGCAGCCAGGGCAGGGGTTCCGAAGAGACCCAGTACTTC,CASSQGRGSEETQYF
NA,TRBJ2-2,TRBV6-5,NA,TGTGCCAGCAGCCGCACTGAGACCGGGGAGCTGTTTTTT,CASSRTETGELFF
NA,TRBJ2-1,TRBV4-1,NA,TGCGCCAGCAGCCAAGGGTCTGGCTCCTACAATGAGCAGTTCTTC,CASSQGSGSYNEQFF
NA,TRBJ2-1,TRBV15,TRBD2,TGTGCCACCAGCACAGACGATGGGAGCGGGACCTCCTACAATGAGCAGTTCTTC,CATSTDDGSGTSYNEQFF
NA,TRBJ1-2,TRBV6-6,NA,TGTGCCAGCAGTTACTCGATTTCAGTTATTCACGGCTACACCTTC,CASSYSISVIHGYTF
NA,TRBJ1-1,TRBV29-1,NA,TGCAGCGTTGATGAGAACACTGAAGCTTTCTTT,CSVDENTEAFF
NA,TRBJ2-1,TRBV27,NA,TGTGCCAGCAGTTTGGGGCCGGGAGATCCGTTCTTC,CASSLGPGDPFF
NA,TRBJ1-2,TRBV9,TRBD1,TGTGCCAGCAGCCATAGGACAGGGAACTATGGCTACACCTTC,CASSHRTGNYGYTF
NA,TRBJ1-1,TRBV7-8,NA,TGTGCCAGCAGCACCTTAGCGGGCATACTTGAAGCTTTCTTT,CASSTLAGILEAFF
NA,TRBJ1-3,TRBV7-9,TRBD1,TGTGCCAGCAGCCCCCATATTGGACAGGGGGCCTCTGGAAACACCATATATTTT,CASSPHIGQGASGNTIYF
NA,TRBJ2-5,TRBV27,TRBD1,TGTGCCAGCAGCATGGACAGGGGGGAGACCCAGTACTTC,CASSMDRGETQYF
once,TRBJ1-5,TRBV4-1,NA,TGCGCCAGCAGCCAAGTGGACAGCAATCAGCCCCAGCATTTT,CASSQVDSNQPQHF
once,TRBJ2-5,TRBV5-5,NA,TGTGCCAGCAGCTTGTTCATGGACCAAGAGACCCAGTACTTC,CASSLFMDQETQYF
NA,TRBJ2-7,TRBV11-2,NA,TGTGCCAGCAGCCCCCCGACATCCTCCTACGAGCAGTACTTC,CASSPPTSSYEQYF
NA,TRBJ1-2,TRBV28,NA,TGTGCCAGCAGTTCCCTAGGCGCTAACTATGGCTACACCTTC,CASSSLGANYGYTF
NA,TRBJ2-7,TRBV7-6,TRBD2,TGTGCCAGCAGCTTAGAGGCAGCGGGGGGTTACGAGCAGTACTTC,CASSLEAAGGYEQYF
NA,TRBJ2-7,TRBV7-9,NA,TGTGCCAGCAGCTCACTACTCGGCTACGAGCAGTACTTC,CASSSLLGYEQYF
few,TRBJ2-5,TRBV7-9,TRBD2,TGTGCCAGCAGCATCATCGGGACTAGCGGGAGGGAAGAGACCCAGTACTTC,CASSIIGTSGREETQYF
NA,TRBJ1-4,TRBV7-9,NA,TGTGCCAGCAGCCCTCCAATGGATGAAAAACTGTTTTTT,CASSPPMDEKLFF
NA,TRBJ2-3,TRBV5-5,NA,TGTGCCAGCAGCTTGGTGCAGGGGCTCACAGATACGCAGTATTTT,CASSLVQGLTDTQYF
NA,TRBJ2-7,TRBV28,TRBD2,TGTGCCAGCAGTTATCTAGCGGGAGGGGAGCAGTACTTC,CASSYLAGGEQYF